This T cell receptor (beta chain) was found in a study of Tregs in tolerant kidney transplant recipients. In the study overall: Recipients received nonmyeloablative bone marrow transplants from related graft donors, with transient mixed chimerism. Findings of the study overall: Nucleotide sequences could not be compared across some patients' samples due to primer changes. Biological reproducibility was not directly addressed, but technical replication error appeared minimal. Expanding Tregs on activated donor B cells appeared to best identify donor-specific TCRbeta clones.

Measured with immunoSEQ multiplex PCR; TCRdb has only the in-frame clones, and not every one. Across roughly 48,000 clones, the top ten clones capture roughly 0.8% of the sample. Comments on this clone: As yet, its antigen is unknown. Read data end 3 residues before the CDR3 end; the end is taken from the germline J gene.

The CDR3 loop spans 15 amino acids. V was clipped by 5 bases and J by 6 bases, with 17 bases between them. Germline CDR1 is SGHAT and CDR2 is FQDESV (reference sequence). Here the sequenced sample was CD4+ T cells from blood, taken before the transplant. The clonotype was recovered from a human donor who received a combined kidney and bone marrow transplant. This chain uses TRBV11-1 with TRBJ2-1, with D possibly being TRBD1 (6 bases). The sequenced CDR3 bases are TGTGCCAGCAGCAAGGACAGAACTAGTACCAATGAG. This sequence encodes CASSKDRTSTNE. The whole CDR3 reads CASSKDRTSTNEQFF.